The 24 T cell receptor beta chains presented below share a single source sample, sequenced in a study of response to subunit inactivated influenza vaccine. MiXCR, applied by TCRdb to the RT-PCR reads, yields one record per CDR3 protein. This table holds about 500,000 distinct CDR3 sequences, approximately 7.2% found once. Sample: PBMCs from blood, taken about 24 months after vaccination. These receptor sequences come from a man between 50 and 69 years old who received an inactivated influenza vaccine.

The sample holds many counts of this clonotype. This chain connects TRBV12-3 or TRBV12-4 to TRBJ2-7, with unresolved D. V lost 3 bases to trimming and J lost 6 bases, with 9 bases between them. This CDR3 has 12 amino acids. Written as DNA, the CDR3 is TGTGCCAGCAGTTTCTCAACTTCCGAGCAGTACTTC. It yields the protein CASSFSTSEQYF.

This chain links TRBV2 with TRBJ2-2; possible D gene TRBD1, 5 bases. This CDR3 has 12 residues. Trimming took 11 bases from V and 6 from J, leaving 13 bases between them. From germline, CDR1 is SNHLY and CDR2 FYNNEI. The CDR3 nucleotides are TGTGCCGCAGGTCAGGGCGCCGGGGAGCTGTTTTTT. Translation: CAAGQGAGELFF.

This clonotype was seen only a few times. The V and J genes are TRBV7-2 and TRBJ1-5; D not certain. Germline V lookup: CDR1 SGHTA, CDR2 FQGNSA. V shed 5 bases and J shed 3 bases, with 8 bases lying between them. The CDR3 is 13 amino acids. The CDR3 loop reads CASSRAVNQPQHF. The CDR3 region has the DNA TGTGCCAGCAGCCGAGCGGTCAATCAGCCCCAGCATTTT.

Of note for this clonotype: One end of the junction varies from germline; a read error may be responsible. The chain recombines TRBV5-1 with TRBJ2-1; D is undetermined. Germline assignment: CDR1 SGHRS and CDR2 YFSETQ. The CDR3 contains 14 residues. The DNA for the CDR3 is TGCGCCAGCAGCTTGGACAGCTCCTACAATGAGAAGTTCTTC. Protein sequence: CASSLDSSYNEKFF.

The V and J genes are TRBV29-1 and TRBJ2-3, with TRBD2 matching over 8 bases. V lost 1 base, J lost 2 bases, and 11 bases stayed unmatched. The CDR3 length is 17 residues. CDR1 and CDR2 from the germline V gene are SQVTM and ANQGSEA. The chain's CDR3 is CSVEGLAGKFPTDTQYF. In nucleotides, the CDR3 is TGCAGCGTTGAAGGGCTAGCGGGTAAATTCCCCACAGATACGCAGTATTTT.

The chain links TRBV4-3 to TRBJ2-2; 12 nucleotides match TRBD2. The CDR3 length is 17 residues. Germline CDR1 reads LGHNA; CDR2 reads YSLEER. Trimming cost V 2 bases and J 9 bases; bases outside gene matches: 10. CDR3 nucleotide sequence: TGCGCCAGCAGCCAATCCCTAGCGGGGGGGCCTGGTAGGGAGCTGTTTTTT. It codes for CASSQSLAGGPGRELFF.

This clonotype was picked up many times. The rearrangement links TRBV6-2 or TRBV6-3 to TRBJ1-4; a possible D gene is TRBD1 (6 bases). V gave up 5 bases and J gave up 8 bases, with 15 bases separating them. CDR3 size: 14 residues. Germline CDR1 is MNHEY and CDR2 is SVGEGT. Written as DNA, the CDR3 is TGTGCCAGCAGTAACAGGGAGACGGTCGAAAAACTGTTTTTT. The encoded protein is CASSNRETVEKLFF.

This clonotype was seen a handful of times. This chain connects TRBV5-6 to TRBJ2-4; 10 nucleotides agree with TRBD1. V gave up 3 bases and J gave up 4 bases; unmatched junction bases: 7. This CDR3 comprises 16 residues. CDR1 and CDR2 (germline): SGHDT, YYEEEE. DNA of the CDR3: TGTGCCAGCAGCTCGACAGGGGGCGGAGTGAAAAACATTCAGTACTTC. Translation gives CASSSTGGGVKNIQYF.

The chain uses TRBV5-1 and TRBJ2-7, with D hard to call. Germline V gene data show CDR1 as SGHRS and CDR2 as YFSETQ. V lost 0 bases and J lost 4, with 14 bases in between. The CDR3 covers 15 residues. The CDR3 is CASSLEAGPRYEQYF. The DNA of the CDR3 is TGCGCCAGCAGCTTGGAGGCAGGACCAAGGTACGAGCAGTACTTC.

This chain joins TRBV5-6 and TRBJ1-4; 10 bases fit TRBD1. The germline CDR1 and CDR2 sequences are SGHDT and YYEEEE. The CDR3 has 15 amino acids. With V trimmed by 4 bases and J by 14 bases, 14 bases remained unmatched. CDR3 sequence: CASSPGVDRGEQLFF. CDR3 bases: TGTGCCAGCAGCCCCGGGGTGGACAGGGGGGAACAGCTGTTTTTT.

The sample holds a few counts of this clonotype. The genes are TRBV4-2 and TRBJ1-1; the D is unclear. The germline V and J ends were trimmed by 1 base and 7 bases, with 10 bases remaining between them. The germline V gene encodes CDR1 LGHNA and CDR2 YNFKEQ. The CDR3 has 13 residues. CDR3 coding DNA: TGTGCCAGCAGCCAAGGGGTGACGAGTGAAGCTTTCTTT. This translates into CASSQGVTSEAFF.

This clonotype has ten or more counts. This rearrangement joins TRBV29-1 to TRBJ1-2, with D maybe TRBD1 (5 bases). Germline-derived CDR1 and CDR2 are SQVTM and ANQGSEA. This CDR3 contains 13 residues. Trimming took off 2 bases at V and 8 bases at J, with 15 bases between the two ends. Written as DNA, the CDR3 is TGCAGCGTTGAACGGCCAGATCGGGGCGGCTACACCTTC. It translates to CSVERPDRGGYTF.

The genes are TRBV4-3 and TRBJ2-2; 7 bases are a match to TRBD1. Germline CDR1 is LGHNA and CDR2 is YSLEER. Unmatched junction bases numbered 1, after V lost 2 bases and J lost 4 bases. The CDR3 consists of 14 residues. In nucleotides, the CDR3 is TGCGCCAGCAGCCAATACAGGGGCACCGGGGAGCTGTTTTTT. This sequence encodes CASSQYRGTGELFF.

Concerning this clonotype itself: This clone may be a read error of a much larger clone one base away. V is TRBV7-2 and J is TRBJ2-1, with 7 nucleotides matching TRBD2. Per the germline V gene, CDR1 is SGHTA and CDR2 is FQGNSA. The CDR3 covers 16 residues. The CDR3 protein is CASSPWTRGLGFEHFF. CDR3 coding DNA: TGTGCCAGCAGCCCCTGGACTAGAGGCCTCGGTTTTGAGCATTTCTTC.

This rearrangement joins TRBV27 to TRBJ2-2; a possible D gene is TRBD1 (6 bases). The CDR3 has 15 residues. V lost 3 bases and J 4 bases, leaving 12 bases between the germline ends. Germline V gene sequence: CDR1 MNHEY, CDR2 SMNVEV (reference sequence). CDR3: CASSLMVTGTGELFF. In DNA, the CDR3 is TGTGCCAGCAGTTTGATGGTGACAGGCACCGGGGAGCTGTTTTTT.

The sample holds a few counts of this clonotype. The chain is built from TRBV20-1 and TRBJ2-7; no firm D call. Trimming removed 6 bases at V and 5 bases at J, with 14 bases between. CDR3 length equals 12 residues. Per the germline V gene, CDR1 is DFQATT and CDR2 is SNEGSKA (reference sequence). The CDR3 loop reads CSAWGRTDEQYF. The CDR3 DNA follows: TGCAGTGCGTGGGGTCGTACAGACGAGCAGTACTTC.

The V call is TRBV2, the J call TRBJ2-5; D is uncertain. Germline V gene lookup returns CDR1 SNHLY and CDR2 FYNNEI. Deletions cut 5 bases from V and 13 bases from J, with 14 bases between. The CDR3 runs to 11 residues. CDR3 DNA: TGTGCCAGCAGTCTAGGCCGCAAGGGGTACTTC. This translates into CASSLGRKGYF. The entire variable domain, with the rest obtained from reference TRBV2 and TRBJ2-5, is as follows: EPEVTQTPSHQVTQMGQEVILRCVPISNHLYFYWYRQILGQKVEFLVSFYNNEISEKSEIFDDQFSVERPDGSNFTLKIRSTKLEDSAMYFCASSLGRKGYFGPGTRLLVL.

This clonotype has ten or more counts. The V gene is TRBV15, the J gene TRBJ2-4; 11 bases align to TRBD2. The CDR3 runs to 17 residues. Germline lookup yields CDR1 LNHNV and CDR2 YYDKDF (reference sequence). Trimming at V came to 7 bases and at J to 4 bases, leaving 12 bases not matched to a gene. CDR3 bases: TGTGCCACCAAACAGGGCCCGACTAGCGGGGAGAAAAACATTCAGTACTTC. This gives the protein CATKQGPTSGEKNIQYF.

The V and J genes are TRBV14 and TRBJ1-6; tentative D call: TRBD1 (5 bases). V lost 0 bases, J lost 10 bases, and 10 bases lay in between. Germline CDR1 is SGHDN and CDR2 is FVKESK. The CDR3 is made up of 14 amino acids. The CDR3 sequence: CASSQEATVSPLHF. In DNA form, the CDR3 reads TGTGCCAGCAGCCAAGAGGCGACAGTATCACCCCTCCACTTT.

This clonotype turned up a few times. The rearrangement uses TRBV28 and TRBJ1-5; D is unclear. The CDR3 runs 15 residues. CDR1 is MDHEN, CDR2 SYDVKM, per germline. Trimming took 5 bases from V and 6 from J, leaving 17 bases between them. CDR3 amino acids: CASSPAGILGQPQHF. The CDR3 region has the DNA TGTGCCAGCAGTCCGGCCGGGATCTTGGGTCAGCCCCAGCATTTT. The variable domain in full, completed from reference TRBV28 and TRBJ1-5, reads DVKVTQSSRYLVKRTGEKVFLECVQDMDHENMFWYRQDPGLGLRLIYFSYDVKMKEKGDIPEGYSVSREKKERFSLILESASTNQTSMYLCASSPAGILGQPQHFGDGTRLSIL.

This clonotype was observed a few times. This sequence joins TRBV5-5 and TRBJ1-1; D is uncertain. This CDR3 is 15 amino acids long. V was pared by 2 bases and J by 1 base, with 12 bases between. Germline values: CDR1 SGHKS, CDR2 YYEKEE (reference sequence). The chain's CDR3 is CASSFNPSGNTEAFF. CDR3 nucleotides: TGTGCCAGCAGCTTCAATCCAAGCGGGAACACTGAAGCTTTCTTT.

The sample holds a few counts of this clonotype. The chain links TRBV12-3 or TRBV12-4 to TRBJ1-6; TRBD1 aligns across 10 bases. With V trimmed by 4 bases and J by 11 bases, 5 bases remained unmatched. CDR3 length: 14 amino acids. The chain's CDR3 is CASSSTGGHPPLHF. The CDR3 bases are TGTGCCAGCAGTTCGACAGGGGGCCATCCACCCCTCCACTTT.

The CDR3 bases are TGCAGTGCCACCCCTCTAGCGGGGGGCCTCACAGATACGCAGTATTTT. Its protein product is CSATPLAGGLTDTQYF. The chain joins TRBV20-1 to TRBJ2-3, with 11 bases aligning to TRBD2. From germline, CDR1 is DFQATT and CDR2 SNEGSKA (reference sequence). Trimming removed 6 bases from V and 2 bases from J; junction bases left unmatched: 10. This CDR3 comprises 16 residues.

V is TRBV6-1 and J is TRBJ2-7, with D perhaps being TRBD1 or TRBD2 (5 bases each). Germline CDR1 MNHNS, CDR2 SASEGT. The CDR3 length is 13 residues. The V end was cut by 6 bases, the J end by 5 bases, with 14 bases between. CDR3 coding DNA: TGTGCCAGCAGCGACGTGGGGGACGACGAGCAGTACTTC. Residues: CASSDVGDDEQYF.